What follows are 26 T cell receptor beta chains derived from one specimen sequenced in a study of T cell responses to AZD1222 COVID-19 vaccine. TCRdb's copy holds only in-frame clones and misses some; the assay was immunoSEQ multiplex PCR. The sample yields about 170,000 clones, 87% seen once. Sequences were derived from peripheral blood, sampled 28 days after the second AZD1222 dose. These receptors originate from an adult who received the AZD1222 COVID-19 vaccine.

The gene calls are TRBV4-3 and TRBJ1-4; D call uncertain. The V and J ends lost 3 bases and 3 bases respectively, with 11 bases between them. The CDR3 is 15 residues long. Germline CDR1 LGHNA, CDR2 YSLEER. For the CDR3, the DNA is TGCGCCAGCAGCCAGTCACCGGGTCCTAATGAAAAACTGTTTTTT. Its protein product is CASSQSPGPNEKLFF.

The chain employs TRBV4-3 and TRBJ2-5; D is unresolved. The V end was cut by 1 base, the J end by 1 base, with 4 bases between. The CDR3 is made up of 13 amino acids. Germline CDR1 LGHNA, CDR2 YSLEER. In DNA, the CDR3 is TGCGCCAGCAGCCAAGGGGCCCAAGAGACCCAGTACTTC. Amino acid sequence: CASSQGAQETQYF.

This chain joins TRBV5-8 and TRBJ1-1; D perhaps matches TRBD1 (6 bases). The CDR3 consists of 16 residues. Deletions cut 0 bases from V and 4 bases from J, with 16 bases between. Looked up from germline, CDR1 is SGHTS and CDR2 is YDEGEE. CDR3 DNA sequence: TGTGCCAGCAGCTTGGAAGGGGGTTGGATAGGCACTGAAGCTTTCTTT. Amino acid sequence: CASSLEGGWIGTEAFF.

CDR3 sequence: CASSPNRGQGGTPLHF. The CDR3 coding sequence is TGTGCCAGCAGCCCAAATAGGGGACAGGGAGGGACACCCCTCCACTTT. V usage is TRBV7-2 and J usage is TRBJ1-6; 9 nucleotides align to TRBD1. In germline, CDR1 is SGHTA, CDR2 FQGNSA. J gave up 11 bases and V 5 bases, and 13 bases lay outside the gene matches. CDR3 length equals 16 residues.

The table lists this clone with a count of one. This chain connects TRBV19 to TRBJ2-6, with D perhaps matching TRBD2 (6 bases). Looked up from germline, CDR1 is LNHDA and CDR2 is SQIVND (reference sequence). V lost 4 bases, J lost 0 bases, and 13 bases lay in between. The CDR3 is 17 residues long. The CDR3: CASSTWGVRSGANVLTF. CDR3 bases: TGTGCCAGTAGTACCTGGGGGGTCCGCTCTGGGGCCAACGTCCTGACTTTC.

The chain joins TRBV7-9 to TRBJ2-7; tentatively, D is TRBD1 (6 bases). Germline assignment: CDR1 SEHNR and CDR2 FQNEAQ (reference sequence). The V end lost 4 bases, the J end lost 0 bases, and 19 bases lay between the germline ends. This CDR3 has 17 amino acids. For the CDR3, the DNA is TGTGCCAGCAGCTCTCCCCACCGGGACACCAACTCCTACGAGCAGTACTTC. Translated: CASSSPHRDTNSYEQYF.

The V gene is TRBV6-5, the J gene TRBJ2-5, with 11 bases that match TRBD1. CDR1 and CDR2 (germline): MNHEY, SVGAGI. V lost 4 bases, J lost 2 bases, and 6 bases stayed unmatched. The CDR3 runs 16 residues. CDR3 sequence (DNA): TGTGCCAGCAGTTCATCCGGGACAGGGGGACAAGAGACCCAGTACTTC. Amino acid sequence: CASSSSGTGGQETQYF.

The V gene is TRBV4-2, the J gene TRBJ1-1; TRBD1 aligns across 11 bases. Germline V gene sequence: CDR1 LGHNA, CDR2 YNFKEQ. The CDR3 consists of 15 residues. V lost 3 bases to trimming and J lost 6 bases; unmatched junction nucleotides: 6. The CDR3 DNA reads TGTGCCAGCAGCCACAGGGACAGGGGGATCCCTGAAGCTTTCTTT. It encodes CASSHRDRGIPEAFF.

The chain links TRBV7-9 to TRBJ1-1, with 7 bases aligning to TRBD1. The ends lost 8 bases at V and 1 base at J; junction bases unmatched: 7. The V gene's germline CDR1 is SEHNR and CDR2 FQNEAQ (reference sequence). The CDR3 totals 14 residues. The CDR3 protein is CASVRGYSNTEAFF. In DNA, the CDR3 is TGTGCCAGCGTCAGGGGGTACTCGAACACTGAAGCTTTCTTT.

The V and J genes are TRBV7-9 and TRBJ1-3, with D possibly TRBD1 on 5 matching bases. Germline V CDR1 and CDR2: SEHNR, FQNEAQ (reference sequence). There are 17 residues in the CDR3. V lost 1 base and J 6 bases, leaving 19 bases between the germline ends. CDR3 protein: CASSLGWGRSTQNTIYF. CDR3 coding DNA: TGTGCCAGCAGCTTAGGCTGGGGCAGGTCCACTCAAAACACCATATATTTT.

This chain joins TRBV30 and TRBJ2-3; 8 bases map to TRBD2. The germline V gene encodes CDR1 GTSNPN and CDR2 SVGIG (reference sequence). The CDR3 has 13 amino acids. V trimming: 5 bases; J trimming: 4 bases; junction bases outside the gene matches: 5. Here the CDR3 reads CAWLIGGADTQYF. CDR3 bases: TGTGCCTGGCTAATCGGGGGGGCAGATACGCAGTATTTT. Together with reference TRBV30 and TRBJ2-3, the CDR3 gives the full variable domain: SQTIHQWPATLVQPVGSPLSLECTVEGTSNPNLYWYRQAAGRGLQLLFYSVGIGQISSEVPQNLSASRPQDRQFILSSKKLLLSDSGFYLCAWLIGGADTQYFGPGTRLTVL.

The V and J genes are TRBV4-1 and TRBJ2-7, with TRBD2 identical over 7 bases. The V and J ends lost 3 bases and 0 bases, in that order; junction bases with no gene match: 5. The CDR3 has 15 amino acids. Per the germline V gene, CDR1 is MGHRA and CDR2 is YSYEKL. This CDR3 is CASSQGRDYSYEQYF. The DNA of the CDR3 is TGCGCCAGCAGCCAGGGCCGGGACTACTCCTACGAGCAGTACTTC.

This clone was seen at least ten times. The CDR3, as DNA: TGTGCCAGCAGCTTAGATGTGGCAGGGCAGGGCTACACCTTC. This sequence encodes CASSLDVAGQGYTF. This chain connects TRBV7-9 to TRBJ1-2; D is possibly TRBD1 (5 bases). Trimming removed 1 base from V and 8 bases from J, with 14 bases in between. The CDR3 spans 14 residues. Germline loops: CDR1 SEHNR, CDR2 FQNEAQ (reference sequence).

The chain has TRBV15 and TRBJ1-3, with 7 bases lining up with TRBD1. The CDR3 totals 17 residues. Germline CDR1 is LNHNV and CDR2 is YYDKDF (reference sequence). The J segment lost 5 bases and the V segment lost 0 bases, leaving 10 bases of the junction unmatched. This chain's CDR3 is CATSREWTGWKRNTIYF. CDR3 coding DNA: TGTGCCACCAGCAGAGAATGGACAGGCTGGAAAAGAAACACCATATATTTT.

The chain combines TRBV2 with TRBJ2-5; TRBD2 agrees at 12 bases. Germline assignment: CDR1 SNHLY and CDR2 FYNNEI. The CDR3 covers 17 residues. V lost 3 bases, J lost 4 bases, and 9 bases stayed unmatched. CDR3 sequence: CASSDSASGGAGETQYF. CDR3 coding DNA: TGTGCCAGCAGTGATTCCGCTAGCGGGGGGGCAGGAGAGACCCAGTACTTC.

In this sample, this clone turned up a few times. This chain links TRBV10-3 with TRBJ1-5; D is ambiguous. CDR1 and CDR2 (germline): ENHRY, SYGVKD. Trimming cost V 3 bases and J 4 bases, with 7 bases left between them. The length of the CDR3 is 13 residues. The CDR3 protein is CAISERDNQPQHF. CDR3 DNA: TGTGCCATCAGTGAAAGGGATAATCAGCCCCAGCATTTT.

The rearrangement uses TRBV4-2 and TRBJ1-5, with TRBD1 as a possible D gene (5 bases). The CDR3 is made up of 15 amino acids. Germline V gives CDR1 LGHNA, CDR2 YNFKEQ. Trimming shortened V by 0 bases and J by 7 bases, and 13 bases separated the two germline ends. The CDR3 nucleotides are TGTGCCAGCAGCCAAGATGGGGGGGGAAACCAGCCCCAGCATTTT. Protein: CASSQDGGGNQPQHF.

The chain recombines TRBV19 with TRBJ2-2, with 7 positions matching TRBD1. The CDR3 contains 15 residues. Germline loops: CDR1 LNHDA, CDR2 SQIVND (reference sequence). The V segment lost 4 bases and the J segment 2 bases; nucleotides outside the gene matches: 4. The CDR3, as DNA: TGTGCCAGTAGTACCTGGGACAGTAACACCGGGGAGCTGTTTTTT. Encoded protein: CASSTWDSNTGELFF.

This chain links TRBV7-7 with TRBJ2-1, with TRBD2 matching 15 bases. This CDR3 has 15 residues. Germline CDR1 reads SSHAT; CDR2 reads FNYEAQ (reference sequence). Trimming removed 5 bases from V and 6 bases from J; junction bases left unmatched: 2. The CDR3 sequence: CASSAGLAGGNEQFF. The CDR3 coding sequence is TGTGCCAGCAGCGCGGGACTAGCGGGGGGCAATGAGCAGTTCTTC.

The chain has TRBV10-2 and TRBJ1-1; perhaps TRBD1 as D (5 bases). Trimming left V 3 bases short and J 4 bases short, with 15 bases between. Germline-derived CDR1 and CDR2 are WSHSY and SAAADI. This CDR3 region has 15 residues. CDR3 sequence (DNA): TGCGCCAGCAGTGAAAGGGGCAGGTTGGGCACTGAAGCTTTCTTT. Translating gives CASSERGRLGTEAFF.

This clone is a singleton in its sample. The chain employs TRBV7-6 and TRBJ2-6; tentative D call: TRBD2 (6 bases). The CDR3 totals 17 residues. Between the trimmed V and J ends, which lost 0 bases and 0 bases, there was a span of 9 bases. Germline-derived CDR1 and CDR2 are SGHVS and FNYEAQ. The CDR3 here is CASSLAGGGSGANVLTF. The CDR3 DNA reads as TGTGCCAGCAGCTTAGCGGGGGGAGGCTCTGGGGCCAACGTCCTGACTTTC.

The J gene is TRBJ2-1, the V gene TRBV4-2, with TRBD2 identical over 10 bases. The CDR3 has 16 residues. The V segment lost 0 bases and the J segment 6 bases; nucleotides outside the gene matches: 5. Germline V gives CDR1 LGHNA, CDR2 YNFKEQ. CDR3 sequence (DNA): TGTGCCAGCAGCCAAGAGGGAGCGGGGGGGCCCAATGAGCAGTTCTTC. Residues: CASSQEGAGGPNEQFF.

J is TRBJ1-1 and V is TRBV4-1, with D possibly TRBD1 on 6 matching bases. CDR3 length: 14 residues. Trimming pared 5 bases from V and 6 bases from J, leaving 16 bases between. The germline V gene has CDR1 MGHRA and CDR2 YSYEKL. DNA of the CDR3: TGCGCCAGCAGCGACGTAGGGGCAGGGGCTGAAGCTTTCTTT. Its translation: CASSDVGAGAEAFF.

J is TRBJ1-4 and V is TRBV14; 7 bases map to TRBD1. The CDR3 runs to 15 residues. Germline V lookup: CDR1 SGHDN, CDR2 FVKESK. After removal of 4 bases from V and 7 bases from J, the junction contained 9 bases not matched to a gene. CDR3 nucleotides: TGTGCCAGCAGCCGCGACCGGGACAGTAGTGAAAAACTGTTTTTT. The encoded protein is CASSRDRDSSEKLFF. The variable domain in full, with the rest retrieved from reference TRBV14 and TRBJ1-4, is EAGVTQFPSHSVIEKGQTVTLRCDPISGHDNLYWYRRVMGKEIKFLLHFVKESKQDESGMPNNRFLAERTGGTYSTLKVQPAELEDSGVYFCASSRDRDSSEKLFFGSGTQLSVL.

As to this clone: Different DNA sequences within this sample yield the same CDR3. V usage is TRBV2 and J usage is TRBJ1-5; 7 bases are shared with TRBD1. This CDR3 has 13 amino acids. V gave up 3 bases and J gave up 6 bases; unmatched junction bases: 2. CDR1 and CDR2 from the germline V gene are SNHLY and FYNNEI. The CDR3 loop reads CASSEQGVQPQHF. The CDR3 nucleotides are TGTGCCAGCAGTGAGCAGGGGGTTCAGCCCCAGCATTTT.

The gene calls are TRBV4-1 and TRBJ1-1, with 7 bases fitting TRBD1. Germline V gene lookup returns CDR1 MGHRA and CDR2 YSYEKL. V lost 3 bases to trimming and J lost 5 bases; unmatched junction nucleotides: 9. CDR3 size: 15 residues. CDR3 sequence: CASSQDNRGDTEAFF. CDR3 nucleotide sequence: TGCGCCAGCAGCCAGGATAACAGGGGAGATACTGAAGCTTTCTTT.